These 18 T cell receptor beta chains originate from one sample sequenced in a study of monozygotic twins with inflammatory bowel disease. Reprocessing the 5' RACE reads, TCRdb reports a single entry for every CDR3 protein and omits DNA. Across 150,000 to 200,000 distinct CDR3 sequences, the top ten clones capture 6.5% to 9% of the sample. The sequenced sample was blood. These receptors all come from a human donor with ulcerative colitis or Crohn's disease, or a healthy co-twin of an affected twin (not recorded which).

The V call is TRBV25-1, the J call TRBJ1-5. Looked up from germline, CDR1 is MGHDK and CDR2 is SYGVNS. The CDR3 extends over 15 amino acids. The CDR3 sequence: CASRGIGGDNQPQHF. The variable domain in full, completed from reference TRBV25-1 and TRBJ1-5, reads EADIYQTPRYLVIGTGKKITLECSQTMGHDKMYWYQQDPGMELHLIHYSYGVNSTEKGDLSSESTVSRIRTEHFPLTLESARPSHTSQYLCASRGIGGDNQPQHFGDGTRLSIL.

V usage is TRBV4-1 and J usage is TRBJ2-1; the TCRdb call, TRBD2, lacks DNA for checking. The CDR3 loop spans 16 amino acids. Germline values: CDR1 MGHRA, CDR2 YSYEKL. The CDR3 here is CASSQLGLAGDNEQFF.

This chain connects TRBV6-1 to TRBJ2-7; TCRdb gives TRBD1 as the D gene, but with no DNA this cannot be confirmed. Germline CDR1 reads MNHNS; CDR2 reads SASEGT. The CDR3 runs 14 residues. CDR3 protein: CASSPGQAGYEQYF.

The rearrangement joins TRBV28 to TRBJ2-5. The CDR3 totals 14 residues. Germline CDR1 and CDR2: MDHEN and SYDVKM. The chain's CDR3 is CASSLWSGGETQYF.

The chain combines TRBV7-3 with TRBJ2-3; TCRdb reports TRBD2, a call that lacks DNA to check it against. The CDR3 covers 12 residues. Germline-derived CDR1 and CDR2 are SGHTA and FQGTGA. CDR3 amino acids: CASSHGGDTQYF.

The CDR3 loop reads CASSWHSVTSSYEQYF. The rearrangement links TRBV6-2 or TRBV6-3 to TRBJ2-7; there is no DNA to check the TCRdb D call of TRBD2. The CDR3 extends over 16 amino acids. Germline CDR1 reads MNHEY; CDR2 reads SVGEGT.

The V and J genes are TRBV20-1 and TRBJ2-1; TCRdb picks TRBD2, but there is no DNA to check that call. Looked up from germline, CDR1 is DFQATT and CDR2 is SNEGSKA (reference sequence). This CDR3 comprises 15 residues. This chain's CDR3 is CSAKKGLAGIYEQFF.

This chain links TRBV6-1 with TRBJ1-2; the TRBD1 assignment by TCRdb is unverifiable without DNA. CDR1 and CDR2 from the germline V gene are MNHNS and SASEGT. The CDR3 extends over 13 amino acids. Here the CDR3 reads CASSERQVYGYTF.

This chain links TRBV10-3 with TRBJ2-5; TCRdb gives TRBD2 as the D gene, but with no DNA this cannot be confirmed. Germline CDR1 is ENHRY and CDR2 is SYGVKD. The CDR3 is 14 amino acids. Here the CDR3 reads CAIRDSGGTATQYF.

The rearrangement links TRBV27 to TRBJ1-2; TCRdb gives TRBD1 as the D gene, but with no DNA this cannot be confirmed. The germline V gene has CDR1 MNHEY and CDR2 SMNVEV (reference sequence). The CDR3 loop spans 14 amino acids. Here the CDR3 reads CASSSGTKDYGYTF.

This chain links TRBV28 with TRBJ2-2; the D call of TRBD2 rests on TCRdb alone, since no DNA is present to check it. The CDR3 is 14 residues long. Germline V gene lookup returns CDR1 MDHEN and CDR2 SYDVKM. The CDR3 spells CASKGRTNTGELFF.

V usage is TRBV2 and J usage is TRBJ2-3; TCRdb's D call of TRBD1 is untestable without DNA. Germline V gene sequence: CDR1 SNHLY, CDR2 FYNNEI. This CDR3 region has 16 residues. CDR3: CASQNPDRVRTDTQYF.

The V and J genes are TRBV7-9 and TRBJ2-2; the TRBD1 assignment by TCRdb is unverifiable without DNA. CDR1 is SEHNR and CDR2 is FQNEAQ in the germline V gene (reference sequence). The CDR3 consists of 16 residues. Here the CDR3 reads CASSLVSLDTTGELFF.

V and J are TRBV12-3 or TRBV12-4 and TRBJ1-5. The CDR3 spans 13 residues. The CDR3 reads CASRGGGNQPQHF.

The rearrangement joins TRBV20-1 to TRBJ1-2; TCRdb proposes TRBD1, but this gene call is untestable without DNA. CDR3 length: 14 amino acids. Germline V lookup: CDR1 DFQATT, CDR2 SNEGSKA (reference sequence). The CDR3 spells CSARRVGASYGYTF.

This chain connects TRBV5-5 to TRBJ1-6. The CDR3 totals 16 residues. Germline-derived CDR1 and CDR2 are SGHKS and YYEKEE (reference sequence). The CDR3 sequence is CASSFQGSSYNSPLHF.

This sequence joins TRBV7-2 and TRBJ2-7; the TCRdb call, TRBD1, lacks DNA for checking. This CDR3 is 13 amino acids long. CDR1 is SGHTA and CDR2 is FQGNSA in the germline V gene. CDR3 sequence reads: CASSERGTYEQYF.

The V and J genes are TRBV5-6 and TRBJ2-5. This CDR3 spans 14 amino acids. From germline, CDR1 is SGHDT and CDR2 YYEEEE. CDR3 loop: CASSLLGTEETQYF.